Listed below are T cell receptor beta chains from one sample, sequenced in a study of shared T cell receptors in the human thymus. The method was immunoSEQ multiplex PCR; TCRdb's version includes in-frame clones alone and lacks a portion of them. The repertoire holds 500,000 to 550,000 clones, more than 75% seen once, with about 0.013% in the top ten. These data also featured in a second study, about human thymus T cells.

Sequenced material: thymocytes. The origin of the receptors is a boy younger than two with a congenital heart defect. CDR3s include the opening cysteine and the closing phenylalanine or tryptophan. Fields, in order: V gene, J gene, clone size, D gene, CDR3 length, CDR3 protein, CDR3 DNA. The D gene is left open where the match is weak. Clone size, where shown, is once, few, many, or a class for clones that have expanded.

v_gene: TRBV4-3; j_gene: TRBJ2-7; abundance: .; d_gene: TRBD2; len: 19; CDR3aa: CASSPSAGFLNAGPYEQYF; CDR3nt: TGCGCCAGCAGCCCGTCAGCGGGATTCTTAAATGCGGGGCCCTACGAGCAGTACTTC
v_gene: TRBV5-6; j_gene: TRBJ2-7; abundance: few; d_gene: .; len: 15; CDR3aa: CASSPGGQNFHEQYF; CDR3nt: TGTGCCAGCAGCCCCGGTGGGCAGAATTTCCACGAGCAGTACTTC
v_gene: TRBV5-1; j_gene: TRBJ2-2; abundance: .; d_gene: TRBD2; len: 15; CDR3aa: CASSISGSWTGELFF; CDR3nt: TGCGCCAGCAGTATTAGCGGGAGTTGGACCGGGGAGCTGTTTTTT
v_gene: TRBV7-9; j_gene: TRBJ2-7; abundance: .; d_gene: TRBD2; len: 14; CDR3aa: CASSPSSGECEQYF; CDR3nt: TGTGCCAGCAGCCCCTCTAGCGGGGAGTGCGAGCAGTACTTC
v_gene: TRBV29-1; j_gene: TRBJ2-3; abundance: .; d_gene: TRBD2; len: 14; CDR3aa: CSVVWEGGVDTQYF; CDR3nt: TGCAGCGTCGTTTGGGAGGGAGGGGTAGATACGCAGTATTTT
v_gene: TRBV28; j_gene: TRBJ1-5; abundance: once; d_gene: .; len: 16; CDR3aa: CASSLWKGLSNQPQHF; CDR3nt: TGTGCCAGCAGTTTATGGAAGGGGCTCAGCAATCAGCCCCAGCATTTT
v_gene: TRBV7-2; j_gene: TRBJ2-1; abundance: once; d_gene: .; len: 16; CDR3aa: CASSLGRDLFYNEQFF; CDR3nt: TGTGCCAGCAGCTTAGGCCGGGACTTGTTCTACAATGAGCAGTTCTTC
v_gene: TRBV11-2; j_gene: TRBJ2-3; abundance: .; d_gene: .; len: 13; CDR3aa: CASSLDKGGPQYF; CDR3nt: TGTGCCAGCAGCTTAGATAAGGGGGGGCCGCAGTATTTT
v_gene: TRBV12-5; j_gene: TRBJ1-1; abundance: .; d_gene: TRBD1; len: 15; CDR3aa: CASGLAGTGGLEAFF; CDR3nt: TGTGCTAGTGGTTTGGCTGGGACAGGGGGACTTGAAGCTTTCTTT
v_gene: TRBV12-5; j_gene: TRBJ1-2; abundance: once; d_gene: .; len: 13; CDR3aa: CASGFVRAYGYTF; CDR3nt: TGTGCTAGTGGTTTTGTCAGGGCCTATGGCTACACCTTC
v_gene: TRBV5-1; j_gene: TRBJ2-2; abundance: .; d_gene: TRBD2; len: 18; CDR3aa: CASSSNPGLAGGYGELFF; CDR3nt: TGCGCCAGCAGCTCCAACCCTGGACTAGCGGGAGGATACGGGGAGCTGTTTTTT
v_gene: TRBV5-1; j_gene: TRBJ2-3; abundance: .; d_gene: TRBD2; len: 16; CDR3aa: CASSLLREGSTDTQYF; CDR3nt: TGCGCCAGCAGCTTGCTTCGGGAGGGTAGCACAGATACGCAGTATTTT
v_gene: TRBV5-6; j_gene: TRBJ1-1; abundance: .; d_gene: TRBD1; len: 14; CDR3aa: CASSSGQGGTEAFF; CDR3nt: TGTGCCAGCAGCTCGGGACAGGGCGGCACTGAAGCTTTCTTT
v_gene: TRBV4-3; j_gene: TRBJ1-5; abundance: .; d_gene: TRBD1; len: 16; CDR3aa: CASSQSTGEVFQPQHF; CDR3nt: TGCGCCAGCAGCCAATCTACAGGGGAAGTGTTCCAGCCCCAGCATTTT
v_gene: TRBV27; j_gene: TRBJ2-7; abundance: .; d_gene: .; len: 16; CDR3aa: CASSLDPPAGSYEQYF; CDR3nt: TGTGCCAGCAGTTTGGACCCGCCGGCGGGGTCCTACGAGCAGTACTTC
v_gene: TRBV28; j_gene: TRBJ2-7; abundance: .; d_gene: .; len: 16; CDR3aa: CASSSTSQGRPYEQYF; CDR3nt: TGTGCCAGCAGTTCCACCTCGCAGGGGAGACCCTACGAGCAGTACTTC
v_gene: TRBV28; j_gene: TRBJ2-6; abundance: .; d_gene: .; len: 16; CDR3aa: CASSHSGTSGANVLTF; CDR3nt: TGTGCCAGCAGTCATTCAGGAACCTCTGGGGCCAACGTCCTGACTTTC
v_gene: TRBV6-1; j_gene: TRBJ1-5; abundance: .; d_gene: TRBD1; len: 17; CDR3aa: CASSGRDRYHYNQPQHF; CDR3nt: TGTGCCAGCAGTGGCCGGGACAGGTACCACTACAATCAGCCCCAGCATTTT
v_gene: TRBV29-1; j_gene: TRBJ2-3; abundance: .; d_gene: TRBD2; len: 19; CDR3aa: CSVEESSGRPRGYTDTQYF; CDR3nt: TGCAGCGTTGAGGAGAGCAGCGGGAGGCCGCGCGGGTACACAGATACGCAGTATTTT
v_gene: TRBV7-6; j_gene: TRBJ2-7; abundance: few; d_gene: .; len: 11; CDR3aa: CASSPSDEQYF; CDR3nt: TGTGCCAGCAGCCCCTCCGACGAGCAGTACTTC
v_gene: TRBV29-1; j_gene: TRBJ2-1; abundance: .; d_gene: .; len: 14; CDR3aa: CSVWSRSWYNEQFF; CDR3nt: TGCAGCGTATGGTCGCGGTCTTGGTACAATGAGCAGTTCTTC
v_gene: TRBV2; j_gene: TRBJ1-2; abundance: once; d_gene: TRBD1; len: 17; CDR3aa: CASSDDIPGQGIYGYTF; CDR3nt: TGTGCCAGCAGCGACGACATCCCGGGACAGGGGATATATGGCTACACCTTC
v_gene: TRBV2; j_gene: TRBJ1-2; abundance: .; d_gene: .; len: 13; CDR3aa: CASSDAGLVGYTF; CDR3nt: TGTGCCAGCAGTGATGCAGGCCTGGTTGGCTACACCTTC
v_gene: TRBV29-1; j_gene: TRBJ2-1; abundance: .; d_gene: .; len: 13; CDR3aa: CSVEASSYNEQFF; CDR3nt: TGCAGCGTTGAAGCTAGCTCCTACAATGAGCAGTTCTTC
v_gene: TRBV19; j_gene: TRBJ2-3; abundance: few; d_gene: .; len: 15; CDR3aa: CASSMNRASTDTQYF; CDR3nt: TGTGCCAGTAGTATGAACAGGGCGAGCACAGATACGCAGTATTTT
v_gene: TRBV9; j_gene: TRBJ1-4; abundance: .; d_gene: .; len: 15; CDR3aa: CASSFQDTSNEKLFF; CDR3nt: TGTGCCAGCAGCTTTCAGGACACCTCTAATGAAAAACTGTTTTTT
v_gene: TRBV21-1; j_gene: TRBJ2-5; abundance: .; d_gene: .; len: 19; CDR3aa: CASSPWMVGLAGGGETQYF; CDR3nt: TGTGCCAGCAGCCCCTGGATGGTGGGACTAGCGGGAGGGGGAGAGACCCAGTACTTC
v_gene: TRBV5-6; j_gene: TRBJ1-1; abundance: .; d_gene: TRBD1; len: 14; CDR3aa: CASSPRQGATEAFF; CDR3nt: TGTGCCAGCTCCCCTCGACAGGGGGCCACTGAAGCTTTCTTT
v_gene: TRBV7-9; j_gene: TRBJ1-1; abundance: .; d_gene: TRBD1; len: 14; CDR3aa: CASSLGQGDTEAFF; CDR3nt: TGTGCCAGCAGCTTAGGACAGGGGGACACTGAAGCTTTCTTT
v_gene: TRBV11-3; j_gene: TRBJ2-3; abundance: .; d_gene: .; len: 16; CDR3aa: CASSLEARASTDTQYF; CDR3nt: TGTGCCAGCAGCTTAGAGGCCAGGGCGAGCACAGATACGCAGTATTTT
v_gene: TRBV27; j_gene: TRBJ2-7; abundance: .; d_gene: TRBD2; len: 16; CDR3aa: CASSRRRSGRGYEQYF; CDR3nt: TGTGCCAGCAGCCGTAGGCGAAGCGGGAGGGGTTACGAGCAGTACTTC
v_gene: TRBV27; j_gene: TRBJ2-7; abundance: .; d_gene: .; len: 20; CDR3aa: CASSTTSIRMLDSTSDEQYF; CDR3nt: TGTGCCAGCAGTACCACCAGTATTAGGATGCTCGACAGTACTTCGGACGAGCAGTACTTC
v_gene: TRBV6-5; j_gene: TRBJ1-2; abundance: .; d_gene: .; len: 12; CDR3aa: CASTDGGDGYTF; CDR3nt: TGTGCCAGCACTGACGGGGGGGATGGCTACACCTTC
v_gene: TRBV5-1; j_gene: TRBJ2-5; abundance: .; d_gene: TRBD2; len: 18; CDR3aa: CASSAGTSGGAEQETQYF; CDR3nt: TGCGCCAGCAGCGCCGGGACTAGCGGGGGGGCCGAACAAGAGACCCAGTACTTC
v_gene: TRBV19; j_gene: TRBJ2-7; abundance: once; d_gene: .; len: 13; CDR3aa: CASSPQGYHEQYF; CDR3nt: TGTGCCAGTAGTCCTCAGGGATACCACGAGCAGTACTTC
v_gene: TRBV5-6; j_gene: TRBJ2-4; abundance: .; d_gene: .; len: 14; CDR3aa: CASSYRVAKNIQYF; CDR3nt: TGTGCCAGCAGCTACCGGGTAGCCAAAAACATTCAGTACTTC
v_gene: TRBV30; j_gene: TRBJ2-3; abundance: .; d_gene: TRBD2; len: 15; CDR3aa: CAWGGLAGGEDTQYF; CDR3nt: TGTGCCTGGGGGGGACTAGCGGGAGGAGAAGATACGCAGTATTTT
v_gene: TRBV28; j_gene: TRBJ2-7; abundance: .; d_gene: TRBD2; len: 16; CDR3aa: CASSLSGLAGENEQYF; CDR3nt: TGTGCCAGCAGTTTGTCCGGACTAGCGGGAGAAAACGAGCAGTACTTC
v_gene: TRBV19; j_gene: TRBJ2-2; abundance: once; d_gene: TRBD1; len: 14; CDR3aa: CASKGQTNTGELFF; CDR3nt: TGTGCCAGTAAGGGACAGACGAACACCGGGGAGCTGTTTTTT
v_gene: TRBV18; j_gene: TRBJ2-1; abundance: few; d_gene: TRBD2; len: 16; CDR3aa: CASSPGTSPLGDEQFF; CDR3nt: TGTGCCAGCTCACCAGGGACTAGCCCACTGGGGGATGAGCAGTTCTTC
v_gene: TRBV27; j_gene: TRBJ1-1; abundance: .; d_gene: .; len: 14; CDR3aa: CASRIGGSYTEAFF; CDR3nt: TGTGCCAGCAGGATTGGAGGGTCCTACACTGAAGCTTTCTTT
v_gene: TRBV11-3; j_gene: TRBJ1-1; abundance: .; d_gene: TRBD1; len: 13; CDR3aa: CASSLQGDTEAFF; CDR3nt: TGTGCCAGCAGCTTACAGGGGGACACTGAAGCTTTCTTT
v_gene: TRBV30; j_gene: TRBJ2-3; abundance: .; d_gene: TRBD2; len: 13; CDR3aa: CAWTVAGTDTQYF; CDR3nt: TGTGCCTGGACGGTAGCGGGAACAGATACGCAGTATTTT
v_gene: TRBV4-2; j_gene: TRBJ2-3; abundance: .; d_gene: TRBD2; len: 17; CDR3aa: CASSQTSGRASGDTQYF; CDR3nt: TGTGCCAGCAGCCAAACTAGCGGGAGGGCCAGCGGGGATACGCAGTATTTT
v_gene: TRBV4-3; j_gene: TRBJ2-7; abundance: once; d_gene: .; len: 16; CDR3aa: CASSQDGAGMIYEQYF; CDR3nt: TGCGCCAGCAGCCAAGATGGTGCGGGAATGATCTACGAGCAGTACTTC
v_gene: TRBV5-4; j_gene: TRBJ2-3; abundance: .; d_gene: TRBD2; len: 16; CDR3aa: CASSALAGEGPDTQYF; CDR3nt: TGTGCCAGCAGCGCCTTAGCGGGGGAGGGCCCAGATACGCAGTATTTT
v_gene: TRBV27; j_gene: TRBJ2-7; abundance: .; d_gene: TRBD1; len: 21; CDR3aa: CASSQNGQGASPSGASYEQYF; CDR3nt: TGTGCCAGCAGTCAGAACGGACAGGGGGCGTCCCCTAGCGGGGCCTCCTACGAGCAGTACTTC
v_gene: TRBV4-3; j_gene: TRBJ2-7; abundance: .; d_gene: TRBD1; len: 18; CDR3aa: CASSPGTGEEMSSYEQYF; CDR3nt: TGCGCCAGCAGCCCTGGGACAGGGGAAGAGATGAGCTCCTACGAGCAGTACTTC
v_gene: TRBV5-4; j_gene: TRBJ2-5; abundance: once; d_gene: .; len: 16; CDR3aa: CASSLWVGGIRETQYF; CDR3nt: TGTGCCAGCAGCCTATGGGTGGGCGGGATCAGGGAGACCCAGTACTTC
v_gene: TRBV11-2; j_gene: TRBJ1-4; abundance: .; d_gene: TRBD1; len: 15; CDR3aa: CASSLGQGANEKLFF; CDR3nt: TGTGCCAGCAGCTTGGGACAGGGGGCTAATGAAAAACTGTTTTTT
v_gene: TRBV28; j_gene: TRBJ2-2; abundance: .; d_gene: TRBD1; len: 14; CDR3aa: CAILGQENTGELFF; CDR3nt: TGTGCCATACTGGGACAGGAGAACACCGGGGAGCTGTTTTTT
v_gene: TRBV6-1; j_gene: TRBJ1-1; abundance: .; d_gene: .; len: 13; CDR3aa: CASTQTGNTEAFF; CDR3nt: TGTGCCAGCACCCAGACGGGGAACACTGAAGCTTTCTTT
v_gene: TRBV27; j_gene: TRBJ2-7; abundance: .; d_gene: .; len: 16; CDR3aa: CASSQPEGERPYEQYF; CDR3nt: TGTGCCAGCAGTCAACCAGAGGGAGAGCGACCCTACGAGCAGTACTTC
v_gene: TRBV5-1; j_gene: TRBJ1-5; abundance: .; d_gene: .; len: 16; CDR3aa: CASGKGKWVGNQPQHF; CDR3nt: TGCGCCAGCGGCAAGGGGAAGTGGGTGGGCAATCAGCCCCAGCATTTT
v_gene: TRBV27; j_gene: TRBJ1-1; abundance: .; d_gene: .; len: 15; CDR3aa: CASRTTQGFNTEAFF; CDR3nt: TGTGCCAGCCGAACCACACAGGGTTTTAACACTGAAGCTTTCTTT